Following are 8 T cell receptor beta chains from one sample sequenced in a study of regulatory T cells in long-lasting Graves disease. Time point meaning: newly diagnosed GD, antithyroid drugs for less than 3 months. The TCR library was made from RNA extracted from PBMCs. Through Arm-PCR of CDR3 regions and iRepertoire HTBI primers, TCR beta libraries were built. MiXCR, applied by TCRdb to the multiplex PCR reads, yields one record per CDR3 protein. The sample gives under 300,000 distinct CDR3 sequences, approximately 18% of which show up once; about 14% is in the top ten. The sample was also reused in another study, on T cells in Graves' hyperthyroidism and ophthalmopathy.

Material: peripheral blood mononuclear cells (PBMCs), obtained at new diagnosis, from a patient treated with antithyroid drugs. These receptors were collected from a woman in her 30s with Graves disease.

Of note for this clonotype: This clone may be a read error of a much larger clone one base away. The V and J genes are TRBV27 and TRBJ2-3; D may be TRBD2 (6 bases). The CDR3 contains 16 residues. Looked up from germline, CDR1 is MNHEY and CDR2 is SMNVEV (reference sequence). V lost 6 bases and J lost 6, with 22 bases in between. The CDR3 DNA is TGTGCCAGCAGATCTATAGCGGCGGGGTATGACGATACGCAGTATTTT. Protein: CASRSIAAGYDDTQYF.

This clonotype was counted at least ten times. The chain links TRBV5-1 to TRBJ1-1; perhaps TRBD1 as D (5 bases). Trimming took 6 bases from V and 6 from J, leaving 18 bases between them. CDR3 size: 14 residues. Per germline, CDR1 SGHRS and CDR2 YFSETQ. This CDR3 is CASNYRFGSPEAFF. In nucleotides, the CDR3 is TGCGCCAGCAATTACAGGTTTGGCTCCCCTGAAGCTTTCTTT.

This chain connects TRBV12-3 or TRBV12-4 to TRBJ2-2, with D unresolved. This CDR3 is built from 14 residues. Between the trimmed V and J ends, which lost 6 bases and 2 bases, there was a span of 10 bases. In DNA, the CDR3 is TGTGCCAGCAGCCCTCACACCAACACCGGGGAGCTGTTTTTT. As protein: CASSPHTNTGELFF.

This clonotype was counted at least ten times. The chain joins TRBV12-3 or TRBV12-4 to TRBJ2-1; the match to TRBD2 covers 10 bases. The length of the CDR3 is 15 residues. V lost 6 bases to trimming and J lost 7 bases; unmatched junction nucleotides: 9. DNA of the CDR3: TGTGCCAGCAGACCCATAGCGGGGGGTCGGAATGAGCAGTTCTTC. Residues: CASRPIAGGRNEQFF.

This clonotype appeared many times. The CDR3 reads CASTSRGQKYEQYF. DNA for the CDR3: TGTGCCAGCACCTCCAGGGGACAGAAATACGAGCAGTACTTC. The chain combines TRBV7-9 with TRBJ2-7; 7 bases are shared with TRBD1. After removal of 7 bases from V and 4 bases from J, the junction contained 10 bases not matched to a gene. This CDR3 spans 14 amino acids. CDR1 is SEHNR and CDR2 is FQNEAQ in the germline V gene (reference sequence).

V usage is TRBV10-2 and J usage is TRBJ2-1, with D uncertain. This CDR3 has 12 residues. Per germline, CDR1 WSHSY and CDR2 SAAADI. Deletions cut 8 bases from V and 6 bases from J, with 11 bases between. CDR3 sequence (DNA): TGCGCCAGCCTAGGGAAGAGCAATGAGCAGTTCTTC. Its translation is CASLGKSNEQFF.

Ten or more counts support this clonotype. The chain carries TRBV10-3 and TRBJ2-1, with 13 bases fitting TRBD2. The CDR3 has 16 amino acids. Per the germline V gene, CDR1 is ENHRY and CDR2 is SYGVKD. The V and J ends lost 0 bases and 7 bases, in that order; junction bases with no gene match: 3. The CDR3 nucleotides read TGTGCCATCAGTGAGTCTGAACTAGCGGGGGGGAATGAGCAGTTCTTC. Translating gives CAISESELAGGNEQFF.

This clonotype was seen repeatedly, ten times or more. V and J are TRBV7-9 and TRBJ2-1; D not resolved. V lost 1 base, J lost 0 bases, and 7 bases lay in between. Germline V gives CDR1 SEHNR, CDR2 FQNEAQ (reference sequence). The CDR3 extends over 15 amino acids. Written as DNA, the CDR3 is TGTGCCAGCAGCTTAGGCGTTAGCTCCTACAATGAGCAGTTCTTC. Translated, it gives CASSLGVSSYNEQFF.